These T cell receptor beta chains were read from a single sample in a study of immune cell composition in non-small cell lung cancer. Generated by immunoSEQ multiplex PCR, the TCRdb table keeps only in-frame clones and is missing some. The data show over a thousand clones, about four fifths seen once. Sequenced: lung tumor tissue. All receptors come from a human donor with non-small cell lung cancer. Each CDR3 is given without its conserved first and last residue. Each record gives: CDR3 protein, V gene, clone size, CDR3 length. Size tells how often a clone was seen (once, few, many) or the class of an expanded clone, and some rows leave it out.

CDR3: ASSGWGSTNEKLF
V: TRBV2
size: -
length: 13

CDR3: ASSPRRGNYGYT
V: TRBV11-3
size: -
length: 12

CDR3: ASSDSKGGHRGWETQY
V: TRBV6-4
size: -
length: 16

CDR3: ASSLGGGGGEKLF
V: TRBV5-1
size: -
length: 13

CDR3: ASSSDTAHQPQH
V: TRBV11-2
size: -
length: 12

CDR3: ASSKGTGGARGSNQPQH
V: TRBV6-1
size: -
length: 17

CDR3: ASSQDYPEQNTEAF
V: TRBV4-3
size: -
length: 14

CDR3: ASSYGGAFDTQY
V: TRBV6-5
size: -
length: 12

CDR3: ASSLSVQGEKLF
V: TRBV7-9
size: -
length: 12

CDR3: ASSQDLRSSGANVLT
V: TRBV4-1
size: -
length: 15

CDR3: ASSLLGYGGGTQY
V: TRBV19
size: -
length: 13

CDR3: ASSLGDREQY
V: TRBV7-6
size: large
length: 10

CDR3: ASTPGLAGYNEQF
V: TRBV2
size: -
length: 13

CDR3: AWSTGVNSPLH
V: TRBV30
size: -
length: 11

CDR3: ASSELGGNEQF
V: TRBV10-1
size: -
length: 11

CDR3: AWSELIGQGPSYEQY
V: TRBV30
size: once
length: 15

CDR3: ASSPGGAPTNEKLF
V: TRBV9
size: -
length: 14

CDR3: ASSLERTGELF
V: TRBV5-4
size: -
length: 11

CDR3: ASSHGRGTDTQY
V: TRBV5-6
size: once
length: 12

CDR3: ASSSAAGETQY
V: TRBV5-4
size: -
length: 11

CDR3: ASSLGVGDTQY
V: TRBV5-4
size: few
length: 11

CDR3: ASSPGLEQFQETQY
V: TRBV27
size: -
length: 14

CDR3: ASTSGGYEQY
V: TRBV6-5
size: once
length: 10

CDR3: ASSQDGSPGGRPNEQF
V: TRBV4-3
size: -
length: 16